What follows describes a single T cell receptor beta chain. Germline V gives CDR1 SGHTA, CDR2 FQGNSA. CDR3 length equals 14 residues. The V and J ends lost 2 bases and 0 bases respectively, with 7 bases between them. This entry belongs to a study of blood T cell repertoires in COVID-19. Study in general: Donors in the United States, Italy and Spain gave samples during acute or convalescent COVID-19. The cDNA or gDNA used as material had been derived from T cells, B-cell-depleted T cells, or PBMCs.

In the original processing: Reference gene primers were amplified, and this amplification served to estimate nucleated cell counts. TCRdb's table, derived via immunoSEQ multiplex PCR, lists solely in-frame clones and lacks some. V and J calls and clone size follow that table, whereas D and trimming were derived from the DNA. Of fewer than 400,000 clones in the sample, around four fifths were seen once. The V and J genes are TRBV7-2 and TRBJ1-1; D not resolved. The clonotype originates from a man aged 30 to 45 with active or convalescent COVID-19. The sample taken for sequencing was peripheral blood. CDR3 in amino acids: CASSLSPVNTEAFF. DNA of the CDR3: TGTGCCAGCAGCTTAAGTCCAGTGAACACTGAAGCTTTCTTT.